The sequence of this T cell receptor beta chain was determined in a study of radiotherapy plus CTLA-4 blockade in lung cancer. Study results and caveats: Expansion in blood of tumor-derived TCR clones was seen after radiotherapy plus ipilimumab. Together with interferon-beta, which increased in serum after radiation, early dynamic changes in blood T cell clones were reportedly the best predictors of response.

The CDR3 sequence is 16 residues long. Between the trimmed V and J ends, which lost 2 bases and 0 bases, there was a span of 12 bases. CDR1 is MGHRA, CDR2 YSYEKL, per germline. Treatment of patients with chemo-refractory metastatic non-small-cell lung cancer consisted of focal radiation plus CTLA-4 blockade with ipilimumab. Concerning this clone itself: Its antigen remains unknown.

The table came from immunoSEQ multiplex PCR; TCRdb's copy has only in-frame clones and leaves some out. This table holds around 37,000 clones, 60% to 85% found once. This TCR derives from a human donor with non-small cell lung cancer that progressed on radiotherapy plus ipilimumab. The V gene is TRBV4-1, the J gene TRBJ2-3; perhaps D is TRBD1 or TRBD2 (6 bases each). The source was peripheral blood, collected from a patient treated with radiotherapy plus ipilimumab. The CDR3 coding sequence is TGCGCCAGCAGCCAAAGGGAGGACAGCAGCACAGATACGCAGTATTTT. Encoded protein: CASSQREDSSTDTQYF.